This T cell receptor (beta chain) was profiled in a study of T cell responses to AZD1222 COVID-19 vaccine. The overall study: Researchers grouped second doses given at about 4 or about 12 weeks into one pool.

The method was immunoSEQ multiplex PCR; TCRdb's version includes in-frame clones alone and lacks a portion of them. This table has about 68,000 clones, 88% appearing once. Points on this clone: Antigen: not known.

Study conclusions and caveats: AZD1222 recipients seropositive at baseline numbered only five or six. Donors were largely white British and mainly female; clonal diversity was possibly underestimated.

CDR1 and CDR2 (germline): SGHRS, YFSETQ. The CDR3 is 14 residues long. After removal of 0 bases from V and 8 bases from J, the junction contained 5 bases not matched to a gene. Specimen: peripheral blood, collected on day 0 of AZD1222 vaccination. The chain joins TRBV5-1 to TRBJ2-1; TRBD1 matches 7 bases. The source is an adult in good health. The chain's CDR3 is CASSLGGQSDEQFF. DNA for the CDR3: TGCGCCAGCAGCTTGGGGGGACAGTCCGATGAGCAGTTCTTC. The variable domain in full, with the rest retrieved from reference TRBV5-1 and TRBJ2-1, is KAGVTQTPRYLIKTRGQQVTLSCSPISGHRSVSWYQQTPGQGLQFLFEYFSETQRNKGNFPGRFSGRQFSNSRSEMNVSTLELGDSALYLCASSLGGQSDEQFFGPGTRLTVL.